The entry below describes one T cell receptor (beta chain). This clone's antigen is unknown. No base-level quality is on record; no much larger clone is a single base apart. The record originates from a study of patients and donors after allogeneic stem cell transplantation (dated by TCRdb to the early 2020s). CDR1 and CDR2 were assigned from the germline V gene as SGHRS and YFSETQ. The cysteine opens and the phenylalanine closes a CDR3 of 16 amino acids. Just CDR3 DNA is preserved here, 48 bases in frame from base 1. Clipping removes 0 bases from V and 2 bases from J, with 4 as the unmatched junction base count. The protocol used for the library was RT-PCR. Data came from a NextSeq 550. In TCRdb, the public reads were trimmed at Q25 with fastp and aligned with MiXCR, with productive beta chains retained. Rows are unified per CDR3 protein, each entry keeping the most common DNA and genes. The sample includes 110,000 or so distinct CDR3 sequences, with around 33% observed a single time. More than 25% of the sample belongs to the ten largest clones.

The sample consisted of blood, either unsorted or a sorted T cell fraction (not recorded which). Here the chain combines TRBV5-1 and TRBJ2-3, with TRBD2 identical over 9 junction bases. The TCR originated in a human donor who was either an allogeneic HSCT recipient or a stem cell or donor lymphocyte infusion donor (not recorded which). It is not recorded whose cells these are; they may come from a transplant donor. The nucleotide sequence is given as TGCGCCAGCAGCTTGGCCGCTAGCGGGAACACAGATACGCAGTATTTT. Translated, it gives CASSLAASGNTDTQYF.